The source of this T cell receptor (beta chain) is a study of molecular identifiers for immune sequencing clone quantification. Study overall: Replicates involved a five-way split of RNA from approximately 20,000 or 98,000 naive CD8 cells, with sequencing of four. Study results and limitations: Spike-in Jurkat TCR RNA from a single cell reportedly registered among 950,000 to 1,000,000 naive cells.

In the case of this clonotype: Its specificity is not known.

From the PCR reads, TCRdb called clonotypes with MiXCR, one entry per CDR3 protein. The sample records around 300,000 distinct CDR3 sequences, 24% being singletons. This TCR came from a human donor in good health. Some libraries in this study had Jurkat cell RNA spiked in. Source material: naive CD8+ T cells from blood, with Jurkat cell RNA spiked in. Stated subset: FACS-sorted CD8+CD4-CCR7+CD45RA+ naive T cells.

The CDR3 reads CSARDKGTSTDTQYF. CDR3 sequence (DNA): TGCAGTGCTAGAGATAAGGGGACTAGCACAGATACGCAGTATTTT. The gene calls are TRBV20-1 and TRBJ2-3, with D possibly TRBD2 on 6 matching bases. Trimming cost V 0 bases and J 0 bases, with 10 bases left between them. This CDR3 region has 15 residues. Germline loops: CDR1 DFQATT, CDR2 SNEGSKA (reference sequence).